Included here is one TCR beta chain sequence, with context. Its antigen specificity is not known. Within one base of it there is no much larger clone, and no base qualities were kept. Based on the germline V gene, the CDR1 and CDR2 sequences are SGDLS and YYNGEE. The CDR3 runs 13 residues from the cysteine to the phenylalanine. CDR3 DNA is the only sequence kept; it has 39 bases, read in frame from the first base. Trimming removed 4 bases from V and 7 bases from J, leaving 12 bases between the germline ends. Whole blood was collected in K2EDTA tubes by collaborating institutions according to the institutions' own protocols. Collaborator samples were shipped for TCRbeta analysis as frozen whole blood, isolated PBMCs, or DNA extracted from either sample type. The data stem from a study of blood T cell repertoires in COVID-19 (TCRdb year 2020). Broadly, across the study: Collaborator samples came from the United States, Italy and Spain and covered acute and convalescent phases of COVID-19. Deeply sampled blood TCRbeta repertoires from subjects exposed to, actively infected with, or recovered from COVID-19 were included in the dataset. The prospective study material was composed of cDNA or gDNA derived from T cells, B-cell-depleted T cells, or PBMCs. Samples came from the ongoing ImmuneRACE study (first 160 participants) plus 1,254 subjects from 6 global collaborators. The repertoires were released in a freely available public database intended as a resource for research on the immune response to SARS-CoV-2. The sample metadata nearly always contained a de-identified subject ID, COVID-19 status, age in years and sex. Where available, HLA class I and class II types were obtained from metadata supplied by the sample provider rather than from assay-based typing.

Broad study findings and their caveats: The quantity of clinical and demographic metadata differed by source and by participant and was supplied without curation.

The immunoSEQ Assay, a bias-controlled multiplex PCR, was used to amplify TCRbeta CDR3 regions from genomic DNA. In the source study's methods: Within the assay, amplification of reference gene primers was used to estimate how many nucleated cells each sample contained. To quantify the absolute abundance of each unique TCRbeta CDR3 rearrangement, sequence reads were collapsed and filtered. For each sample, productive Simpson clonality was calculated as the square root of Simpson's diversity index over productive rearrangements. This immuneACCESS table, as held by TCRdb, lists in-frame sequences with V and J called but not all clones. Of the missing ones, under half trace to an unresolved V gene in checked studies; the others have no known cause. V, J and clone size are taken as reported in that table, and D and trimming were inferred from the DNA itself. This sample has more than 150,000 clones in its table, and approximately 79% of those were observed once. Clones ranked in the top ten supply around 15% of the sample.

The receptor chain draws on TRBV9 and TRBJ2-4, with the D gene not confidently named. Material: peripheral blood. The sequence was obtained from a man aged 25 to 40 with active or convalescent COVID-19. The base sequence is TGTGCCAGCAGCCCCGGGTTGCAGAACATTCAGTACTTC. This gives the protein CASSPGLQNIQYF.